This entry concerns a single T cell receptor (beta chain). Its antigen is still unknown. The data belong to a study of CD4 T cells in relation to SARS-CoV-2 and coronaviruses. Some clones are missing from TCRdb's copy, which holds only in-frame ones; the method was immunoSEQ multiplex PCR. The table has 30,000 to 40,000 clones, over 75% seen once; the top ten hold about a fifth. This CDR3 contains 17 residues. J was trimmed by 1 base and V by 4 bases; bases with no gene match: 9. Per germline, CDR1 SNHLY and CDR2 FYNNEI. The chain joins TRBV2 to TRBJ2-7; 11 bases fit TRBD2. Sequencing used memory CD4+ T cells from PBMCs, cultured in vitro. The receptor was isolated from an adult with COVID-19. CDR3 in amino acids: CASSAAGGTSGSYEQYF. CDR3 bases: TGTGCCAGCAGTGCGGCGGGTGGGACTAGCGGTTCCTACGAGCAGTACTTC.